Presented here are 27 T cell receptor beta chains from one specimen sequenced in a study of blood T cell repertoires in COVID-19. Some clones are missing from TCRdb's copy, which holds only in-frame ones; the method was immunoSEQ multiplex PCR. This sample carries 160,000 or so clones, about 83% of them seen once, and the ten largest clones take approximately 13%. The sequenced material came from peripheral blood. The receptor set was obtained from an elderly woman with acute or convalescent COVID-19.

The V call is TRBV30, the J call TRBJ1-3; possible D gene TRBD1, 6 bases. Trimming left V 2 bases short and J 2 bases short, with 13 bases between. This CDR3 has 15 amino acids. The V gene's germline CDR1 is GTSNPN and CDR2 SVGIG (reference sequence). CDR3 DNA sequence: TGTGCCTGGAGTAAACCAGGGGACACTGGAAACACCATATATTTT. Protein: CAWSKPGDTGNTIYF.

The chain couples TRBV5-5 to TRBJ2-7; TRBD1 matches 9 bases. V gave up 2 bases and J gave up 2 bases; unmatched junction bases: 2. CDR3 length equals 14 residues. CDR1 and CDR2 (germline): SGHKS, YYEKEE (reference sequence). CDR3 in DNA: TGTGCCAGCAGCTTCGGGACAGGGCCCTACGAGCAGTACTTC. It yields the protein CASSFGTGPYEQYF.

V usage is TRBV28 and J usage is TRBJ1-5; 8 bases line up with TRBD1. Germline-derived CDR1 and CDR2 are MDHEN and SYDVKM. The ends lost 5 bases at V and 3 bases at J; junction bases unmatched: 9. CDR3 size: 16 residues. The DNA of the CDR3 is TGTGCCAGCAGTCTCCGTGGGCAGGGGGCCAATCAGCCCCAGCATTTT. It is translated as CASSLRGQGANQPQHF.

The genes are TRBV7-2 and TRBJ2-5; tentatively, D is TRBD1 (5 bases). The CDR3 is 18 amino acids. Trimming pared 2 bases from V and 1 base from J, leaving 20 bases between. Germline lookup yields CDR1 SGHTA and CDR2 FQGNSA. This CDR3 is CASSLRGLTSVFQETQYF. The DNA for the CDR3 is TGTGCCAGCAGCTTAAGGGGATTGACGTCAGTTTTCCAAGAGACCCAGTACTTC.

V gene TRBV28 combines with J gene TRBJ2-1, with 14 bases that match TRBD2. The CDR3 totals 15 residues. V lost 5 bases and J lost 10; bases outside the gene matches: 7. CDR1 and CDR2 (germline): MDHEN, SYDVKM. CDR3 DNA: TGTGCCAGCAGTCCTCCGGGACTAGCGGGAGTAGAGCAGTTCTTC. It specifies CASSPPGLAGVEQFF.

The V and J genes are TRBV7-8 and TRBJ2-7; weak D call: TRBD1 (6 bases). Germline CDR1 is SGHVS and CDR2 is FQNEAQ. This CDR3 comprises 15 residues. The V gene lost 5 bases and the J gene lost 0 bases, with 14 bases spanning the gap. Here the CDR3 reads CASSPQGSSSYEQYF. CDR3 DNA sequence: TGTGCCAGCAGCCCCCAGGGGTCGAGCTCCTACGAGCAGTACTTC.

This clone was observed a single time. The chain joins TRBV5-1 to TRBJ1-6, with 7 bases matching TRBD1. The junction had 5 bases not matched to a gene; V was cut back by 5 bases and J by 9 bases. Germline lookup yields CDR1 SGHRS and CDR2 YFSETQ. The CDR3 spans 13 residues. CDR3 in DNA: TGCGCCAGCAGAGACAGGGATTCTTCACCCCTCCACTTT. Translated: CASRDRDSSPLHF.

The V and J genes are TRBV5-1 and TRBJ1-1; 9 bases agree with TRBD1. CDR1 is SGHRS, CDR2 YFSETQ, per germline. V gave up 3 bases and J gave up 1 base; unmatched junction bases: 7. This CDR3 has 16 residues. The CDR3 coding sequence is TGCGCCAGCAGCTCAGAACCGGGACAGGGGAACACTGAAGCTTTCTTT. Its translation is CASSSEPGQGNTEAFF.

This clone was observed a single time. The rearrangement uses TRBV5-1 and TRBJ2-7, with D tentatively TRBD2 (6 bases). From germline, CDR1 is SGHRS and CDR2 YFSETQ. V lost 4 bases to trimming and J lost 0 bases, with 8 bases between them. The CDR3 has 13 amino acids. The DNA of the CDR3 is TGCGCCAGCAGCGGTAGCGGCTCCTACGAGCAGTACTTC. This codes for CASSGSGSYEQYF.

The chain combines TRBV30 with TRBJ2-2; 8 bases are shared with TRBD1. Germline CDR1 reads GTSNPN; CDR2 reads SVGIG (reference sequence). This CDR3 comprises 14 residues. The trim removed 0 bases at V and 5 bases at J, leaving 2 bases unmatched. Here the CDR3 DNA reads TGTGCCTGGAGTGTAACAGGGGGGACCGGGGAGCTGTTTTTT. Its translation: CAWSVTGGTGELFF.

The CDR3: CASSGGRGYNEQFF. In DNA form, the CDR3 reads TGTGCCAGCAGCGGAGGGAGGGGGTACAATGAGCAGTTCTTC. The chain uses TRBV14 and TRBJ2-1, with D possibly matching TRBD2 (7 bases). CDR3 length: 14 residues. Germline V gene lookup returns CDR1 SGHDN and CDR2 FVKESK. V was clipped by 5 bases and J by 4 bases, with 12 bases between them. Supplemented by reference TRBV14 and TRBJ2-1, the full variable domain reads EAGVTQFPSHSVIEKGQTVTLRCDPISGHDNLYWYRRVMGKEIKFLLHFVKESKQDESGMPNNRFLAERTGGTYSTLKVQPAELEDSGVYFCASSGGRGYNEQFFGPGTRLTVL.

This chain connects TRBV30 to TRBJ2-6; the match to TRBD1 covers 9 bases. Germline V gene data show CDR1 as GTSNPN and CDR2 as SVGIG (reference sequence). This CDR3 has 16 amino acids. V shed 3 bases and J 4 bases; nucleotides not matched to a gene: 7. The DNA for the CDR3 is TGTGCCTGGAGGGGGACAGGGCCCAAGGGGGCCAACGTCCTGACTTTC. Translated: CAWRGTGPKGANVLTF. The full variable domain, in which reference TRBV30 and TRBJ2-6 provide the parts outside the CDR3, is SQTIHQWPATLVQPVGSPLSLECTVEGTSNPNLYWYRQAAGRGLQLLFYSVGIGQISSEVPQNLSASRPQDRQFILSSKKLLLSDSGFYLCAWRGTGPKGANVLTFGAGSRLTVL.

J is TRBJ2-3 and V is TRBV10-1; TRBD2 might be the D (5 bases). The V gene lost 6 bases and the J gene lost 6 bases, with 16 bases spanning the gap. The CDR3 is 14 residues long. The germline gives CDR1 WNHNN, CDR2 SYGVQD (reference sequence). The CDR3 bases are TGCGCCAGCAGCCGTGACTACGCTACCGATACGCAGTATTTT. The encoded protein is CASSRDYATDTQYF.

The chain combines TRBV9 with TRBJ2-7; TRBD1 agrees at 7 bases. CDR1 and CDR2 (germline): SGDLS, YYNGEE. V lost 3 bases, J lost 0 bases, and 3 bases stayed unmatched. This CDR3 spans 14 amino acids. The chain's CDR3 is CASSGDRDSYEQYF. Written as DNA, the CDR3 is TGTGCCAGCAGCGGTGACAGGGACTCCTACGAGCAGTACTTC.

The genes are TRBV5-1 and TRBJ2-1; D unresolved. CDR1 SGHRS and CDR2 YFSETQ come from the germline V gene. The CDR3 is 13 residues long. The V gene lost 1 base and the J gene lost 5 bases, with 7 bases spanning the gap. The CDR3 DNA sequence: TGCGCCAGCAGCTTGATTCCGGACAATGAGCAGTTCTTC. Translating it yields CASSLIPDNEQFF.

The CDR3 is CASRVAGGPTGELFF. The CDR3 region has the DNA TGCGCCAGCAGGGTAGCGGGGGGGCCCACCGGGGAGCTGTTTTTT. The chain couples TRBV10-2 to TRBJ2-2; TRBD2 matches at 11 bases. CDR1 and CDR2 (germline): WSHSY, SAAADI. Losses at the gene ends were 6 bases for V and 4 bases for J; bases not matched to a gene: 4. The CDR3 runs to 15 residues.

The CDR3 DNA follows: TGTGCCAGTAGTGCAAAGGGGGCGCAGGGCTACACCTTC. As protein: CASSAKGAQGYTF. The chain employs TRBV19 and TRBJ1-2; 7 nucleotides line up with TRBD1. This CDR3 region has 13 residues. From germline, CDR1 is LNHDA and CDR2 SQIVND (reference sequence). Trimming at V came to 5 bases and at J to 8 bases, leaving 8 bases not matched to a gene.

In regard to this clone: An end of the junction does not agree with germline; a read error may underlie this. The rearrangement uses TRBV6-5 and TRBJ2-2, with 9 bases that match TRBD1. Germline V gives CDR1 MNHEY, CDR2 SVGAGI. CDR3 size: 15 residues. The CDR3: CASSKQGANAGELFF. DNA of the CDR3: TGTGCCAGCAGTAAACAGGGGGCGAACGCCGGGGAGCTGTTTTTT.

This clone was observed a single time. The chain links TRBV7-9 to TRBJ2-7; weak D call: TRBD2 (6 bases). Germline V gene sequence: CDR1 SEHNR, CDR2 FQNEAQ (reference sequence). V was shortened by 8 bases and J by 0 bases, with 14 bases between the two germline ends. The CDR3 sequence is 14 residues long. CDR3: CASGRDGSSYEQYF. The CDR3, as DNA: TGTGCCAGCGGCCGGGACGGGAGCTCCTACGAGCAGTACTTC.

The gene calls are TRBV11-2 and TRBJ2-2, with 9 bases matching TRBD1. After removal of 5 bases from V and 0 bases from J, the junction contained 4 bases not matched to a gene. CDR3 size: 16 residues. Germline V CDR1 and CDR2: SGHAT, FQNNGV. The CDR3: CASSRGQGSNTGELFF. The CDR3 bases are TGTGCCAGCAGCCGCGGACAGGGGTCGAACACCGGGGAGCTGTTTTTT.

The chain uses TRBV5-4 and TRBJ1-4; D remains ambiguous. The V end lost 3 bases, the J end lost 8 bases, and 11 bases lay between the germline ends. The CDR3 runs 13 residues. CDR1 is SGHNT and CDR2 is YYREEE in the germline V gene (reference sequence). The CDR3 is CASSSGGGEKLFF. CDR3 nucleotide sequence: TGTGCCAGCAGCTCCGGAGGTGGGGAAAAACTGTTTTTT.

The sample holds a few counts of this clone. The chain couples TRBV3-1 (or the pseudogene TRBV3-2) to TRBJ1-6, with 8 bases identical to TRBD1. The V gene end was trimmed by 1 base and the J gene end by 9 bases; junction bases not matched to a gene: 8. The CDR3 totals 16 residues. The germline V gene has CDR1 LGHDT and CDR2 YNNKEL (reference sequence). CDR3 nucleotide sequence: TGTGCCAGCAGCCAAGGGCGAGGAGACAGGGGTTCACCCCTCCACTTT. Encoded protein: CASSQGRGDRGSPLHF.

The CDR3, as DNA: TGTGCCAGCAGTGATGACAGTCTTAGCCCCCAGCATTTT. Residues: CASSDDSLSPQHF. This sequence joins TRBV2 and TRBJ1-5; the D gene is possibly TRBD1 (5 bases). The CDR3 loop spans 13 amino acids. Germline CDR1 reads SNHLY; CDR2 reads FYNNEI. Between the trimmed V and J ends, which lost 3 bases and 10 bases, there was a span of 13 bases.

The chain recombines TRBV4-2 with TRBJ1-2, with D possibly being TRBD1 (6 bases). V lost 1 base and J 5 bases, leaving 14 bases between the germline ends. The germline V gene encodes CDR1 LGHNA and CDR2 YNFKEQ. The CDR3 is 15 residues long. This CDR3 reads CASSQGEGGLYGYTF. The CDR3 DNA is TGTGCCAGCAGCCAAGGCGAAGGGGGATTATATGGCTACACCTTC.

The V and J genes are TRBV7-9 and TRBJ1-2; perhaps TRBD1 as D (6 bases). Trimming removed 4 bases at V and 6 bases at J, with 12 bases between. The CDR3 length is 13 residues. Germline V gene lookup returns CDR1 SEHNR and CDR2 FQNEAQ (reference sequence). CDR3 sequence reads: CASSWPGVHGYTF. For the CDR3, the DNA is TGTGCCAGCAGCTGGCCAGGGGTTCATGGCTACACCTTC.

This clone was seen many times. The CDR3 coding sequence is TGCGCCAGCTCCCCCGGGACAGTTTCTAATGAAAAACTGTTTTTT. It translates to CASSPGTVSNEKLFF. V usage is TRBV4-1 and J usage is TRBJ1-4; 7 positions agree with TRBD1. From germline, CDR1 is MGHRA and CDR2 YSYEKL. V was clipped by 8 bases and J by 3 bases; unmatched bases: 9. The CDR3 runs to 15 residues.

Regarding this clone: The same CDR3 also results from other DNA sequences found in this sample. This rearrangement joins TRBV18 to TRBJ1-1, with unresolved D. The CDR3 is made up of 14 amino acids. Germline CDR1 is KGHSH and CDR2 is LQKENI. Trimming left V 2 bases short and J 4 bases short, with 11 bases between. This CDR3 is CASSPGQVGTEAFF. The CDR3 nucleotides read TGTGCCAGCTCACCAGGGCAGGTTGGCACTGAAGCTTTCTTT.